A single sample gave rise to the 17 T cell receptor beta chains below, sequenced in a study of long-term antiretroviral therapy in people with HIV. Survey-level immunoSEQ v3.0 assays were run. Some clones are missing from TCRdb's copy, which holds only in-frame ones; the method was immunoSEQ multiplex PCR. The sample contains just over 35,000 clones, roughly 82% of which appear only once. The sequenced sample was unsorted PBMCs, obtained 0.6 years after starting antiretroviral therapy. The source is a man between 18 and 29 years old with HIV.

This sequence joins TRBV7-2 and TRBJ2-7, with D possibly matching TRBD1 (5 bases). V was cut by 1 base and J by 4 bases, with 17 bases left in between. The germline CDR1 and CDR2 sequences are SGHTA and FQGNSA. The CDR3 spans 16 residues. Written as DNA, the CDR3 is TGTGCCAGCAGCTTAGTGGGCACAGGAAGGGGTTACGAGCAGTACTTC. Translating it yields CASSLVGTGRGYEQYF.

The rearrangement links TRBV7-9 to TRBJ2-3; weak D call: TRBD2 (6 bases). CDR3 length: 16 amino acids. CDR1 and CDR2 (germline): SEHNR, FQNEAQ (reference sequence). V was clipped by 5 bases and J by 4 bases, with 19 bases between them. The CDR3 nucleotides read TGTGCCAGCAGCAGCTCCACCGCAACGGGAGCAGATACGCAGTATTTT. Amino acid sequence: CASSSSTATGADTQYF. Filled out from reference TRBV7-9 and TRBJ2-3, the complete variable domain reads DTGVSQNPRHKITKRGQNVTFRCDPISEHNRLYWYRQTLGQGPEFLTYFQNEAQLEKSRLLSDRFSAERPKGSFSTLEIQRTEQGDSAMYLCASSSSTATGADTQYFGPGTRLTVL.

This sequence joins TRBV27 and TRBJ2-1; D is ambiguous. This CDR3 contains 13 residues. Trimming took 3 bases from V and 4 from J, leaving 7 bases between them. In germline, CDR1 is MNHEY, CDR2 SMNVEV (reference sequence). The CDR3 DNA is TGTGCCAGCAGTTTTGGCCAATACAATGAGCAGTTCTTC. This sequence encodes CASSFGQYNEQFF.

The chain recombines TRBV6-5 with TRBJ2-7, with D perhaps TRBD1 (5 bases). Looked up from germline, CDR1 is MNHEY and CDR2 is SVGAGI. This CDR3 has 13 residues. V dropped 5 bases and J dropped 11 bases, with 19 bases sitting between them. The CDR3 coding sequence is TGTGCCAGCAGTCCCTCCCGGCAGGGTGTAAAGTACTTC. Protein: CASSPSRQGVKYF.

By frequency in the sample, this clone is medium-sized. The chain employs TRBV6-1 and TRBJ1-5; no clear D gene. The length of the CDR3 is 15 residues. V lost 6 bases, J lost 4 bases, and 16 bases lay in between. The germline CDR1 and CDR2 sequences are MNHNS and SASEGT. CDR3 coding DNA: TGTGCCAGCAGCGACGGGTTCCCTGGGAATCAGCCCCAGCATTTT. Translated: CASSDGFPGNQPQHF.

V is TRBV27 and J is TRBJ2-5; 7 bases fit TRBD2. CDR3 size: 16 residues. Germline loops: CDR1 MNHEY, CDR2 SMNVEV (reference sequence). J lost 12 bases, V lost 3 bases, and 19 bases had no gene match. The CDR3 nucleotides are TGTGCCAGCAGTTTCGGGGGGTTAGCGGGCCCCCCCCGTGAGTACTTC. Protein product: CASSFGGLAGPPREYF.

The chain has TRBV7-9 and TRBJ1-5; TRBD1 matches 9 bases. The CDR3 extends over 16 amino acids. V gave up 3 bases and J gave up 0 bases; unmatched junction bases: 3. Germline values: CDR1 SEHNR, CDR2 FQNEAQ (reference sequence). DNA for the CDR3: TGTGCCAGCAGCTTGACAGGGGGTGGTAGCAATCAGCCCCAGCATTTT. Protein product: CASSLTGGGSNQPQHF.

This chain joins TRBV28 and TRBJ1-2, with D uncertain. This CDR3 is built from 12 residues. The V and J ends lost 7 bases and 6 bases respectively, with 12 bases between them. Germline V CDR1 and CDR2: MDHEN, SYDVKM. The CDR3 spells CASKFSAHGYTF. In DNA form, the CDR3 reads TGTGCCAGCAAATTTTCCGCCCATGGCTACACCTTC.

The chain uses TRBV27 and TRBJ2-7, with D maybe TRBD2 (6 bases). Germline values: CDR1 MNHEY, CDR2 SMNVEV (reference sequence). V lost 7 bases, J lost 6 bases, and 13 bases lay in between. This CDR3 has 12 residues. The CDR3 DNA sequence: TGTGCCAGCATTGGGTTGGGGGGCGAGCAGTACTTC. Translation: CASIGLGGEQYF.

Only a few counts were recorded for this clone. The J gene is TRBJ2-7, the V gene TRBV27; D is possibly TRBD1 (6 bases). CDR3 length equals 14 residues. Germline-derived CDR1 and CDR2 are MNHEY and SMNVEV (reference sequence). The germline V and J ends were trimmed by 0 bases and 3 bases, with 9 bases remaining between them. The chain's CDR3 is CASSLSTGHYEQYF. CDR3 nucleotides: TGTGCCAGCAGTTTATCGACAGGTCACTACGAGCAGTACTTC.

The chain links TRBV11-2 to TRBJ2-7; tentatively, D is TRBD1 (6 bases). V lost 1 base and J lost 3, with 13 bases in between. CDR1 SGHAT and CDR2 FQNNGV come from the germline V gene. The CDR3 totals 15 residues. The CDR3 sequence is CASSLVQGIGYEQYF. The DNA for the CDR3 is TGTGCCAGCAGCTTAGTACAGGGTATCGGCTACGAGCAGTACTTC.

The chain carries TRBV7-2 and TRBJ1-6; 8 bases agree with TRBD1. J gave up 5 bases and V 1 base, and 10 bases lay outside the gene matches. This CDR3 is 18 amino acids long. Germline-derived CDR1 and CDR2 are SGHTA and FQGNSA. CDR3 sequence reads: CASSLEDLAGGNNSPLHF. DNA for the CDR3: TGTGCCAGCAGCTTAGAAGATTTGGCAGGGGGCAATAATTCACCCCTCCACTTT.

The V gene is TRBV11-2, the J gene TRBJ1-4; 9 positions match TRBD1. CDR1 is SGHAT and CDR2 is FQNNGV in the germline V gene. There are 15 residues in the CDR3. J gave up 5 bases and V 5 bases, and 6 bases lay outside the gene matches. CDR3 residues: CASSIEGTGNEKLFF. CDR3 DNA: TGTGCCAGCAGCATCGAAGGGACAGGGAATGAAAAACTGTTTTTT.

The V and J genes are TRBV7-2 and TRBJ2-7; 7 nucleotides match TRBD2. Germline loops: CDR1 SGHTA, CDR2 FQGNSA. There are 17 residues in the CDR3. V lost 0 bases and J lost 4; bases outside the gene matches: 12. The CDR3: CASSLARIGGSSYEQYF. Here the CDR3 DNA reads TGTGCCAGCAGCTTAGCGCGGATCGGGGGGAGCTCGTACGAGCAGTACTTC.

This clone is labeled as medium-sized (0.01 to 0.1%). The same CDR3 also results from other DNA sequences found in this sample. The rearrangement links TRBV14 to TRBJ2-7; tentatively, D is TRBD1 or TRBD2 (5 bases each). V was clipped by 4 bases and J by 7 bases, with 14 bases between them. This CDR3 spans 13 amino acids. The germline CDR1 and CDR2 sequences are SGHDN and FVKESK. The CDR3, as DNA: TGTGCCAGCAGCCCTGGGACCCGTGTAGAGCAGTACTTC. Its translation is CASSPGTRVEQYF.

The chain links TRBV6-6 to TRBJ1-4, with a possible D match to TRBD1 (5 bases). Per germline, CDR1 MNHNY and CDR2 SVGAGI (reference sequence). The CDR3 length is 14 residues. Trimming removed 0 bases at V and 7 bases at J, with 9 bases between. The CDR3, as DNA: TGTGCCAGCAGTTACTCTGGGGACGGTGAAAAACTGTTTTTT. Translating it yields CASSYSGDGEKLFF.

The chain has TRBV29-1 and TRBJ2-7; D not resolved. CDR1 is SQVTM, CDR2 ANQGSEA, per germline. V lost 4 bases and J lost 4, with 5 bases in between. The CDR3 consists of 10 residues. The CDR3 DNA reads TGCAGCGTTGGGGCGTACGAGCAGTACTTC. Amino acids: CSVGAYEQYF.